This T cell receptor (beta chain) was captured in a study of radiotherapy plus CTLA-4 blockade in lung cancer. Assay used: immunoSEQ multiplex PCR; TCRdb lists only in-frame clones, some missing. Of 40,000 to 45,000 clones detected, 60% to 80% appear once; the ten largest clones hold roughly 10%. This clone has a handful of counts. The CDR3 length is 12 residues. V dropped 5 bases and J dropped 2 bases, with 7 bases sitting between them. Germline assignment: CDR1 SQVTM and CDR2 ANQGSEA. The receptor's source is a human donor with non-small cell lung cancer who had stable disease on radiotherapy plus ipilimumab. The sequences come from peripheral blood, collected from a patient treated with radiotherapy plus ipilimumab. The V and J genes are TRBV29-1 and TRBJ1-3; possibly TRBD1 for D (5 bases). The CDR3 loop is CSVRQTGNTIYF. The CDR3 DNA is TGCAGCGTTCGACAGACTGGAAACACCATATATTTT.